This T cell receptor (beta chain) stems from a study of shared clonotypes between healthy human individuals. Turning to the study itself: The cohort had two women and a few men, ages 18 to 49.

With respect to this clone: Other DNA sequences from this sample encode an identical CDR3 as well.

In the sorted-subset replicate PCRs, about 200 ng DNA, 30,000 or so T cell genomes, was used. Profiling relied on immunoSEQ multiplex PCR, and the TCRdb table lists in-frame clones only, not all of them. Seen here are some 2,400,000 clones, under 97% observed once, and the top ten hold about 0.13%. This CDR3 comprises 12 residues. The V gene's germline CDR1 is MRHNA and CDR2 SNTAGT. Between the trimmed V and J ends, which lost 2 bases and 4 bases, there was a span of 5 bases. The sequence derives from a man aged 18 to 29 in good health. The rearrangement links TRBV6-4 to TRBJ1-2, with TRBD1 as a possible D gene (5 bases). The specimen was naive CD4+ T cells sorted from blood. Subset in this sample: CD45RA+ positively selected. CDR3 nucleotide sequence: TGTGCCAGCAGTGACGGGGGCTATGGCTACACCTTC. This codes for CASSDGGYGYTF.